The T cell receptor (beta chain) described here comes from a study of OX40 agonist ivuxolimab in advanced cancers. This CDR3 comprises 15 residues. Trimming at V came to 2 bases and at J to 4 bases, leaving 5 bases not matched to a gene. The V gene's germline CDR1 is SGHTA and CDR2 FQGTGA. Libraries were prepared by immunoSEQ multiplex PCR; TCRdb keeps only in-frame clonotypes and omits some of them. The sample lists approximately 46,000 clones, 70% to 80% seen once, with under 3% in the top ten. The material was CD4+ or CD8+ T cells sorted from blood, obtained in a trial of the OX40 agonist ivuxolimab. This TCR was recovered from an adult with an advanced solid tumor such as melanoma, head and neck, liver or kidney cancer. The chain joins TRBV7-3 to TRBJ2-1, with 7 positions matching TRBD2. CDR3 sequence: CASSLLAGPYNEQFF. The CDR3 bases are TGTGCCAGCAGCTTATTAGCGGGCCCATACAATGAGCAGTTCTTC.